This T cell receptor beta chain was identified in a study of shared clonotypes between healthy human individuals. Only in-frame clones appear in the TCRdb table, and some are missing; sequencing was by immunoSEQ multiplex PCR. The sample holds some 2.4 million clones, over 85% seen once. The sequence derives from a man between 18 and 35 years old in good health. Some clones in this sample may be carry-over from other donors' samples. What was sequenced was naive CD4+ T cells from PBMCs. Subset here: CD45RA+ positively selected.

CDR3 DNA sequence: TGTGCCAGCAGTTACTCTTCAGGGATCACCTACGAGCAGTACTTC. Its translation is CASSYSSGITYEQYF. The chain couples TRBV6-7 to TRBJ2-7; perhaps TRBD1 as D (5 bases). TRBV6-7 is an ORF, and what it does is uncertain. This CDR3 is built from 15 residues. V was cut by 0 bases and J by 2 bases, with 11 bases left in between.